This is a list of T cell receptor beta chains from one sample in a study of response to subunit inactivated influenza vaccine. TCRdb redid the calling of the RT-PCR reads with MiXCR, one entry per CDR3 protein. The data contain 500,000 to 600,000 distinct CDR3 sequences, 11% of them seen just once; the ten biggest clones take up approximately 10%. The sample was also linked to a second study, of T cells expressing NK-cell markers.

The specimen was PBMCs from blood, collected on the day of vaccination. The receptors here all came from a man aged 50-59 years who received an inactivated influenza vaccine. Each CDR3 is given with its conserved first and last residue. Fields, in order: CDR3 length, clone size, D gene, J gene, V gene, CDR3 protein, CDR3 DNA. A D gene is named only where the DNA matches it firmly. For some rows the clone size is stated as once, few or many, or as a class when expanded; others skip it.

len: 8
abundance: few
d_gene: TRBD2
j_gene: TRBJ2-3
v_gene: TRBV28
CDR3aa: CARGAQYF
CDR3nt: TGTGCCCGGGGGGCGCAGTATTTT

len: 13
abundance: few
d_gene: .
j_gene: TRBJ2-2
v_gene: TRBV6-1
CDR3aa: CASSTGQTGELFF
CDR3nt: TGTGCCAGCAGTACCGGACAGACCGGGGAGCTGTTTTTT

len: 16
abundance: .
d_gene: .
j_gene: TRBJ2-7
v_gene: TRBV7-8
CDR3aa: CASSQYGFPKGDEQYF
CDR3nt: TGTGCCAGCAGCCAGTACGGATTCCCTAAAGGTGACGAGCAGTACTTC

len: 12
abundance: few
d_gene: .
j_gene: TRBJ1-2
v_gene: TRBV4-3
CDR3aa: CASSQDLGGYTF
CDR3nt: TGCGCCAGCAGCCAAGATTTGGGGGGCTACACCTTC

len: 12
abundance: many
d_gene: .
j_gene: TRBJ1-3
v_gene: TRBV12-3/TRBV12-4
CDR3aa: CASSWGSNTIYF
CDR3nt: TGTGCCAGCAGTTGGGGGAGCAACACCATATATTTT

len: 15
abundance: many
d_gene: TRBD1
j_gene: TRBJ2-3
v_gene: TRBV5-1
CDR3aa: CASSWGQGYTDTQYF
CDR3nt: TGCGCCAGCAGCTGGGGACAGGGGTACACAGATACGCAGTATTTT

len: 12
abundance: few
d_gene: .
j_gene: TRBJ2-3
v_gene: TRBV9
CDR3aa: CASKGVPDTQYF
CDR3nt: TGTGCCAGCAAGGGGGTCCCAGATACGCAGTATTTT

len: 13
abundance: .
d_gene: .
j_gene: TRBJ2-5
v_gene: TRBV11-2
CDR3aa: CASSQGLGVDQYF
CDR3nt: TGTGCCAGCAGCCAGGGGCTCGGGGTGGACCAGTACTTC

len: 16
abundance: few
d_gene: .
j_gene: TRBJ2-5
v_gene: TRBV7-2
CDR3aa: CASRRDRDPRKETQYF
CDR3nt: TGTGCCAGCAGGCGTGACCGGGACCCTAGGAAAGAGACCCAGTACTTC

len: 16
abundance: few
d_gene: .
j_gene: TRBJ2-4
v_gene: TRBV24-1
CDR3aa: CATSESHAPAKNIQYF
CDR3nt: TGTGCCACCAGTGAGTCCCATGCTCCCGCCAAAAACATTCAGTACTTC

len: 17
abundance: .
d_gene: TRBD1
j_gene: TRBJ2-5
v_gene: TRBV5-1
CDR3aa: CASSLAGTGQYQETQYF
CDR3nt: TGCGCCAGCAGCTTGGCGGGGACAGGCCAGTACCAAGAGACCCAGTACTTC

len: 14
abundance: few
d_gene: TRBD1
j_gene: TRBJ1-5
v_gene: TRBV19
CDR3aa: CASSMGDSNQPQHF
CDR3nt: TGTGCCAGTAGTATGGGGGACAGTAATCAGCCCCAGCATTTT

len: 14
abundance: few
d_gene: .
j_gene: TRBJ2-7
v_gene: TRBV3-1
CDR3aa: CASSQGQLGGEQYF
CDR3nt: TGTGCCAGCAGCCAAGGGCAGCTAGGAGGCGAGCAGTACTTC

len: 13
abundance: .
d_gene: .
j_gene: TRBJ2-7
v_gene: TRBV12-3/TRBV12-4
CDR3aa: CASSFEVPYEQYF
CDR3nt: TGTGCCAGCAGTTTCGAGGTTCCCTACGAGCAGTACTTC

len: 14
abundance: .
d_gene: TRBD2
j_gene: TRBJ2-3
v_gene: TRBV7-9
CDR3aa: CASSTRDYPDTQYF
CDR3nt: TGTGCCAGCAGTACCAGGGACTATCCAGATACGCAGTATTTT

len: 13
abundance: many
d_gene: .
j_gene: TRBJ2-1
v_gene: TRBV12-3/TRBV12-4
CDR3aa: CASSLAREDEQFF
CDR3nt: TGTGCCAGCAGTTTGGCCAGGGAGGATGAGCAGTTCTTC

len: 14
abundance: few
d_gene: TRBD1
j_gene: TRBJ2-7
v_gene: TRBV7-8
CDR3aa: CASSHRDSTYEQYF
CDR3nt: TGTGCCAGCAGCCATAGGGACAGCACCTACGAGCAGTACTTC

len: 14
abundance: .
d_gene: .
j_gene: TRBJ2-2
v_gene: TRBV4-3
CDR3aa: CASSPGPGPGELFF
CDR3nt: TGCGCCAGCAGCCCGGGGCCTGGACCCGGGGAGCTGTTTTTT

len: 16
abundance: .
d_gene: .
j_gene: TRBJ2-6
v_gene: TRBV11-2
CDR3aa: CASSLEPGAGANVLTF
CDR3nt: TGTGCCAGCAGCTTAGAACCCGGGGCTGGGGCCAACGTCCTGACTTTC

len: 11
abundance: .
d_gene: .
j_gene: TRBJ2-7
v_gene: TRBV4-3
CDR3aa: CASPPGYEQYF
CDR3nt: TGCGCCAGCCCCCCGGGTTACGAGCAGTACTTC

len: 17
abundance: .
d_gene: TRBD2
j_gene: TRBJ2-3
v_gene: TRBV7-2
CDR3aa: CASSLSFRGREGDTQYF
CDR3nt: TGTGCCAGCAGCTTATCATTTCGCGGGAGGGAGGGAGATACGCAGTATTTT

len: 16
abundance: .
d_gene: TRBD2
j_gene: TRBJ2-2
v_gene: TRBV2
CDR3aa: CASRGLAGKNTGELFF
CDR3nt: TGTGCCAGCAGGGGACTAGCGGGGAAGAACACCGGGGAGCTGTTTTTT

len: 14
abundance: many
d_gene: .
j_gene: TRBJ1-1
v_gene: TRBV12-3/TRBV12-4
CDR3aa: CASSTPGKATEAFF
CDR3nt: TGTGCCAGCAGTACCCCGGGGAAGGCCACTGAAGCTTTCTTT

len: 11
abundance: few
d_gene: .
j_gene: TRBJ1-1
v_gene: TRBV12-3/TRBV12-4
CDR3aa: CASSLTLEAFF
CDR3nt: TGTGCCAGCAGCCTAACCCTGGAAGCTTTCTTT

len: 12
abundance: few
d_gene: TRBD1
j_gene: TRBJ2-5
v_gene: TRBV18
CDR3aa: CASSPLRDRDYF
CDR3nt: TGTGCCAGCTCACCACTTCGGGACAGGGATTACTTC

len: 16
abundance: many
d_gene: TRBD2
j_gene: TRBJ2-5
v_gene: TRBV4-1
CDR3aa: CASSQVWTRPYKTQYF
CDR3nt: TGCGCCAGCAGCCAAGTTTGGACTAGACCTTATAAGACCCAGTACTTC

len: 16
abundance: .
d_gene: TRBD1
j_gene: TRBJ2-3
v_gene: TRBV15
CDR3aa: CATSRDRDSSTDTQYF
CDR3nt: TGTGCCACCAGCAGAGACCGGGACAGTAGCACAGATACGCAGTATTTT

len: 15
abundance: .
d_gene: TRBD2
j_gene: TRBJ2-3
v_gene: TRBV18
CDR3aa: CASSSWTSLEATQYF
CDR3nt: TGTGCCAGCTCATCTTGGACTAGCCTCGAGGCTACGCAGTATTTT

len: 15
abundance: many
d_gene: .
j_gene: TRBJ2-6
v_gene: TRBV6-5
CDR3aa: CASSHRTSGANVLTF
CDR3nt: TGTGCCAGCAGTCACCGGACCTCTGGGGCCAACGTCCTGACTTTC

len: 14
abundance: many
d_gene: .
j_gene: TRBJ2-7
v_gene: TRBV5-1
CDR3aa: CASSLQGNLYEQYF
CDR3nt: TGCGCCAGCAGCTTGCAGGGCAACCTCTACGAGCAGTACTTC

len: 15
abundance: .
d_gene: TRBD2
j_gene: TRBJ2-1
v_gene: TRBV29-1
CDR3aa: CSVEDRGRAYNEQFF
CDR3nt: TGCAGCGTTGAAGATCGCGGGAGGGCCTACAATGAGCAGTTCTTC

len: 15
abundance: few
d_gene: .
j_gene: TRBJ2-5
v_gene: TRBV24-1
CDR3aa: CATSDSPGGMKTQYF
CDR3nt: TGTGCCACCAGTGATTCGCCTGGGGGGATGAAGACCCAGTACTTC

len: 14
abundance: many
d_gene: .
j_gene: TRBJ1-2
v_gene: TRBV4-3
CDR3aa: CASSQDGGGYGYTF
CDR3nt: TGCGCCAGCAGCCAAGATGGGGGGGGATATGGCTACACCTTC

len: 15
abundance: .
d_gene: .
j_gene: TRBJ2-7
v_gene: TRBV7-2
CDR3aa: CAGSLEPATSYEQYF
CDR3nt: TGTGCCGGCAGCTTAGAACCGGCCACCTCCTACGAGCAGTACTTC

len: 15
abundance: .
d_gene: .
j_gene: TRBJ1-1
v_gene: TRBV20-1
CDR3aa: CSARKAGNMNTEAFF
CDR3nt: TGCAGTGCTAGGAAGGCAGGGAACATGAACACTGAAGCTTTCTTT

len: 16
abundance: few
d_gene: TRBD1
j_gene: TRBJ1-4
v_gene: TRBV6-1
CDR3aa: CASRPGQGRTNEKLFF
CDR3nt: TGTGCCAGCAGGCCAGGACAGGGGAGGACTAATGAAAAACTGTTTTTT